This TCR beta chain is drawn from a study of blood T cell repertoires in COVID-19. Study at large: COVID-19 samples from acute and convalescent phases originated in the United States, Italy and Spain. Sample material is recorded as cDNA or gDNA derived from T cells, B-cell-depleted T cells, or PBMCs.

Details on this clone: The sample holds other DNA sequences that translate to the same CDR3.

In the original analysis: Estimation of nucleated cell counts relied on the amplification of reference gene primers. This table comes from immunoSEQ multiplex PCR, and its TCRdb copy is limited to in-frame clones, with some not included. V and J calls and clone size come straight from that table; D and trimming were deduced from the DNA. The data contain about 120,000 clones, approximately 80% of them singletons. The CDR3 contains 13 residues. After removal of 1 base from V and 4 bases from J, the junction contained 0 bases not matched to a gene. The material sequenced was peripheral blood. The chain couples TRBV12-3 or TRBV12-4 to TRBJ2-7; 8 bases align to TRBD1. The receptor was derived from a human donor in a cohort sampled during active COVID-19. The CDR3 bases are TGTGCCAGCAGTTTAGGACAGGGGTACGAGCAGTACTTC. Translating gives CASSLGQGYEQYF.